This T cell receptor beta chain was found in a study of T-cell memory formation after mild COVID-19 (dated by TCRdb to 2020 to 2022). Looking at the study overall: Most TCR sequence clusters were specific to one of the two donors. T-cell clones expanding and contracting after mild COVID-19 in two donors were tracked by longitudinal TCRalpha and TCRbeta repertoire sequencing. The cohort comprised two young, previously healthy adult volunteers, one female and one male.

The instrument given in TCRdb is Illumina NovaSeq 6000. TCRalpha and TCRbeta cDNA libraries were built by 5'RACE with constant-segment primers, adding sample barcodes and unique molecular identifiers. Trizol reagent was used to extract RNA from every sample. The libraries were amplified in two PCR steps, and the second step added a second sample barcode and Illumina TruSeq adapters. Sequencing of the libraries was done on an Illumina NovaSeq, producing 2 x 150 bp paired-end reads. Processing in the source paper ran as follows. With migec v1.2.7, reads were demultiplexed and then collapsed into UMI-guided consensus sequences. Using mixcr v2.1.11, UMI consensuses were aligned to TRA and TRB V and J templates and then assembled into clonotypes. A clonotype was counted as expanded or contracted only when both edgeR and NoisET called the clonotype significant, with the noise models trained on biological replicates. For edgeR calls, a false discovery rate-adjusted p below 0.01 and a log2 fold-change threshold of 1 were applied. As an exploratory analysis of dynamics, PCA with hierarchical clustering was applied to max-normalized trajectories of the 1000 most abundant clonotypes. Each responding clone was given a CD4 or CD8 phenotype based on the CD4+ and CD8+ repertoires, which had been sequenced separately. TCRdb reanalyzed the raw reads on its own, using fastp at Q25 for trimming and MiXCR for clone calling, and kept in-frame beta chains. Rows with one shared CDR3 protein collapse into an entry with the most common genes and DNA. TCRdb assigned the V and J calls; the authors' analysis was not used. This sample is represented by some 410,000 distinct CDR3 sequences; 23% of them were singletons. The ten largest clonotypes hold 10% to 15% of the sample.

PBMCs were isolated by Ficoll-Paque density gradient centrifugation. Taken from the germline V gene, the CDR1 and CDR2 loops are SGHTA and FQGNSA. Counted from cysteine to phenylalanine, this CDR3 has 15 amino acids. The only DNA kept is the CDR3, 45 bases in frame from the first base. For this chain, trimming is 6 bases at the V end and 0 bases at the J end, and the number of junction bases without a gene match is 5. This clonotype occurred a few times. The antigen this receptor binds is unknown. Nothing much larger sits one base from this clone, and base qualities are not available. What the work shows at the level of the full study, not this receptor alone: Contracting CD4+ clones turned up mainly in the CM and EM memory subsets, whereas EMRA was where CD8+ clones were enriched. Clones that contracted from day 15 to 85 showed balanced CD4/CD8 phenotypes, whereas a second wave of clones that expanded from day 15 to 37 leaned towards CD4+. Some responding clones were found in pre-infection memory, which suggests that pre-existing cross-reactive memory T cells took part in the SARS-CoV-2 response. Whether the second-wave clones peaking on day 37 were SARS-CoV-2 specific was not confirmed. Only a couple of mild cases were covered in the study, and larger cohorts including severe cases with pre-infection samples were considered necessary.

Recombination joined TRBV7-2 with TRBJ2-7; TRBD1 agrees with 10 junctional bases. The sample taken for sequencing was PBMCs or a T cell subset sorted from them (not recorded which). This clonotype was sampled from an adult woman who had mild COVID-19 (a few samples of this study predate the infection). The sample titles of this study are shuffled in the database, so cell type and time point are left out; the donor was told from shared clones. The CDR3 reads CASRETGGASYEQYF. In nucleotides, the sequence is TGTGCCAGCAGAGAGACAGGGGGCGCCTCCTACGAGCAGTACTTC. Supplemented by the reference TRBV7-2 and TRBJ2-7 proteins around the CDR3, the complete variable domain is GAGVSQSPSNKVTEKGKDVELRCDPISGHTALYWYRQSLGQGLEFLIYFQGNSAPDKSGLPSDRFSAERTGGSVSTLTIQRTQQEDSAVYLCASRETGGASYEQYFGPGTRLTVT.